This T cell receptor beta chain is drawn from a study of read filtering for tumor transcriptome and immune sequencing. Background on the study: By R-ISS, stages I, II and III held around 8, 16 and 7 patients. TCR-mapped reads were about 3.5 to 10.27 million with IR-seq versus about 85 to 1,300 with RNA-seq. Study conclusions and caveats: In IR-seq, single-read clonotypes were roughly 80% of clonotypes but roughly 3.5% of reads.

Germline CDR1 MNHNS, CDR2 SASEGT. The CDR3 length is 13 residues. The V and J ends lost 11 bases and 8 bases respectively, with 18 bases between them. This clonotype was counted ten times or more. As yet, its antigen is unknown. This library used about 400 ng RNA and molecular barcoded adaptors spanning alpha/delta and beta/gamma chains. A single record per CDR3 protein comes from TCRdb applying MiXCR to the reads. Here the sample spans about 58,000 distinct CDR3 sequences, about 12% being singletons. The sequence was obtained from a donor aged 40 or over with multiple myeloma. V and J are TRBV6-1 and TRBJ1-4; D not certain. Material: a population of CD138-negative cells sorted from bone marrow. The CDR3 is CAASEKEGEKLFF. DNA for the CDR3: TGTGCCGCGTCTGAGAAGGAAGGGGAAAAACTGTTTTTT.